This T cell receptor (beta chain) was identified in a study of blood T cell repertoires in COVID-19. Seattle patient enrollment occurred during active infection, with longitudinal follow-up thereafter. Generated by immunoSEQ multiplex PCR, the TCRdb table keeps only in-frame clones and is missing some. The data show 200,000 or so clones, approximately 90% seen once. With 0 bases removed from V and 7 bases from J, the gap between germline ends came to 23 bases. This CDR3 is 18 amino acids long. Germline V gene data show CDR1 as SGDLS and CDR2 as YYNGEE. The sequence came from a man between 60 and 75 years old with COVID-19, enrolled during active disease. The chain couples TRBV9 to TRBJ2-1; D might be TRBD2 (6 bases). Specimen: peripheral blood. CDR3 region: CASSVVGAGTSYINEQFF. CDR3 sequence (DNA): TGTGCCAGCAGCGTAGTCGGGGCGGGCACTAGCTACATAAATGAGCAGTTCTTC.